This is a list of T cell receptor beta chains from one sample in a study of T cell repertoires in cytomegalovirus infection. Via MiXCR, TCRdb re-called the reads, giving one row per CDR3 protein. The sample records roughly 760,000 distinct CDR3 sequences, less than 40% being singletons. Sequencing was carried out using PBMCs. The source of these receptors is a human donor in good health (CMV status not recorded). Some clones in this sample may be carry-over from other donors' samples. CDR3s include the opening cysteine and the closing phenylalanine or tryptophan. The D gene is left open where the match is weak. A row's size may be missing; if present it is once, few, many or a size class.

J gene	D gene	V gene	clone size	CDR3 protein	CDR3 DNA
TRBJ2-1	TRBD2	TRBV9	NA	CASSVGSGSPSDEQFF	TGTGCCAGCAGCGTAGGTAGCGGGAGTCCCAGCGATGAGCAGTTCTTC
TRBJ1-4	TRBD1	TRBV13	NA	CASSSLGDRVNEKLFF	TGTGCCAGCAGCTCGCTAGGGGACAGGGTTAATGAAAAACTGTTTTTT
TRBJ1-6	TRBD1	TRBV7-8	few	CASSSGQLNSPLHF	TGTGCCAGCAGCTCGGGACAGTTGAATTCACCCCTCCACTTT
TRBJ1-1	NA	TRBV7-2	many	CASSFKGKGNTEAFF	TGTGCCAGCAGCTTTAAGGGAAAAGGGAACACTGAAGCTTTCTTT
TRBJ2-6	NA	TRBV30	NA	CAWRRTGLIDSGANVLTF	TGTGCCTGGAGGCGAACAGGGTTAATCGACTCTGGGGCCAACGTCCTGACTTTC
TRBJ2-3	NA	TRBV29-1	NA	CSVGDLENTDTQYF	TGCAGCGTTGGGGACCTCGAAAACACAGATACGCAGTATTTT
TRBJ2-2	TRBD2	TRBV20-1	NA	CSAREGLAGTGELFF	TGCAGTGCTAGAGAAGGACTAGCCGGCACCGGGGAGCTGTTTTTT
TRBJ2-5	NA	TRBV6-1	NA	CASSEGRETQYF	TGTGCCAGCAGTGAGGGTAGGGAGACCCAGTACTTC
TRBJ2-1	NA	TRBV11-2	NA	CASSFPRVGLFF	TGTGCCAGCAGCTTCCCCCGGGTGGGGCTGTTCTTC
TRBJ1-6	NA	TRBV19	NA	CASSISQASSYNSPLHF	TGTGCCAGTAGTATAAGTCAAGCAAGCTCCTATAATTCACCCCTCCACTTT
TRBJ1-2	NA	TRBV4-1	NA	CASSRSADYGYTF	TGCGCCAGCAGCCGCTCAGCGGACTATGGCTACACCTTC
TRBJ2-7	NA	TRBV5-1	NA	CASSLPQDSYEQYF	TGCGCCAGCAGCTTACCACAGGACTCCTACGAGCAGTACTTC
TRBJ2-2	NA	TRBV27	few	CASSPYGGGPGTGELFF	TGTGCCAGCAGCCCCTATGGGGGGGGGCCTGGCACCGGGGAGCTGTTTTTT
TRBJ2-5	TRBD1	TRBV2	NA	CASSAGTGGAETQYF	TGTGCCAGCAGCGCCGGGACAGGGGGTGCAGAGACCCAGTACTTC
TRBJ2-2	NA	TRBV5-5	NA	CASRQQSTGELFF	TGTGCCAGCAGACAACAGAGCACCGGGGAGCTGTTTTTT
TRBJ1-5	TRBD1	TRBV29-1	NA	CSVAGGPNQPQHF	TGCAGCGTTGCAGGGGGACCCAATCAGCCCCAGCATTTT
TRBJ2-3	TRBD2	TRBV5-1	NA	CASSLAGWRGGTDTQYF	TGCGCCAGCAGCTTGGCCGGATGGCGGGGGGGCACAGATACGCAGTATTTT
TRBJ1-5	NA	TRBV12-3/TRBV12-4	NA	CASSSQGGEYSNQPQHF	TGTGCCAGCAGTTCCCAGGGAGGGGAGTATAGCAATCAGCCCCAGCATTTT
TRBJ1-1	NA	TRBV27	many	CASTPPGGKEEAFF	TGTGCCAGCACCCCCCCTGGGGGCAAAGAGGAAGCTTTCTTT
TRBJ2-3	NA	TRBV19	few	CASNKPSSADTQYF	TGTGCCAGTAATAAGCCCTCCTCCGCAGATACGCAGTATTTT
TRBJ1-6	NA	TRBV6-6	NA	CASGVTGTNSPLHF	TGTGCCAGCGGGGTGACAGGAACCAATTCACCCCTCCACTTT
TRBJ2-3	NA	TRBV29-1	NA	CSVTTENTQYF	TGCAGCGTTACGACAGAAAATACGCAGTATTTT
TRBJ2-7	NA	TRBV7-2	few	CASSLKGSSSYEQYF	TGTGCCAGCAGCTTAAAGGGGAGCAGCTCCTACGAGCAGTACTTC
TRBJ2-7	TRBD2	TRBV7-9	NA	CASSAASGTFYEQYF	TGTGCCAGCAGCGCCGCTAGCGGGACCTTCTACGAGCAGTACTTC
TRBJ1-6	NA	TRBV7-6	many	CASSLEVRQNNSPLHF	TGTGCCAGCAGCTTAGAAGTTCGGCAGAATAATTCACCCCTCCACTTT
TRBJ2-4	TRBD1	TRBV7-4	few	CASSFGTGVQYF	TGTGCCAGCAGCTTTGGGACAGGGGTTCAGTACTTC
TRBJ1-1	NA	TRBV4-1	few	CASSQDNRNTEAFF	TGCGCCAGCAGCCAGGATAACAGGAACACTGAAGCTTTCTTT
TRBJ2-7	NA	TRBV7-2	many	CASTLAAGKTYEQYF	TGTGCCAGCACCCTTGCTGCAGGGAAGACCTACGAGCAGTACTTC
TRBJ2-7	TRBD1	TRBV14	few	CASSQIQGEYEQYF	TGTGCCAGCAGCCAAATACAGGGGGAGTACGAGCAGTACTTC
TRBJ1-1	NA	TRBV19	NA	CASSIPRGSGDTEAFF	TGTGCCAGTAGTATACCGAGGGGGTCAGGGGACACTGAAGCTTTCTTT
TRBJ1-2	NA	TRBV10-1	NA	CASSEPGPFYTF	TGCGCCAGCAGTGAGCCGGGACCGTTCTACACCTTC
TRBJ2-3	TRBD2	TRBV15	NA	CATSSSLAGGTSTDTQYF	TGTGCCACCAGCAGTAGTCTAGCGGGAGGGACAAGCACAGATACGCAGTATTTT
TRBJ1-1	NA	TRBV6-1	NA	CASRPGGGMEYAEAFF	TGTGCCAGCAGGCCGGGGGGAGGCATGGAGTATGCTGAAGCTTTCTTT
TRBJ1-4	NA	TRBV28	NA	CASSNRPGLREKLFF	TGTGCCAGCAGTAATCGACCCGGACTTCGAGAAAAACTGTTTTTT
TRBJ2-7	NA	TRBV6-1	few	CASRDRDTSYEQYF	TGTGCCAGCAGGGACCGGGACACCTCCTACGAGCAGTACTTC
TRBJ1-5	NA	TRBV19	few	CASRVLGGWTPQHF	TGTGCCAGTAGGGTTTTGGGAGGTTGGACGCCCCAGCATTTT
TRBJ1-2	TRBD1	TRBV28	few	CASSWDRALYGYTF	TGTGCCAGCAGCTGGGACAGGGCCCTCTATGGCTACACCTTC
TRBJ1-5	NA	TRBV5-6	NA	CASSLGDTSGQPQHF	TGTGCCAGCAGCTTGGGAGACACTTCGGGTCAGCCCCAGCATTTT
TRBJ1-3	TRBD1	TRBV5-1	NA	CASSIQGAEGNTIYF	TGCGCCAGCAGCATACAGGGGGCAGAGGGAAACACCATATATTTT
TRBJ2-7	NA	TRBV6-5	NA	CASSYNILAVYEQSF	TGTGCCAGCAGTTACAATATATTGGCCGTCTACGAGCAGTCCTTC
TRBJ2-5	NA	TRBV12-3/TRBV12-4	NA	CASRAEETQYF	TGTGCCAGCAGGGCAGAGGAGACCCAGTACTTC
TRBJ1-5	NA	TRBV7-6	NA	CASSQAPGTPNQPQHF	TGTGCCAGCAGCCAGGCACCCGGGACACCGAATCAGCCCCAGCATTTT
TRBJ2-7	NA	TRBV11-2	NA	CASSLAQGPVYEQYF	TGTGCCAGCAGCTTAGCCCAGGGGCCGGTCTACGAGCAGTACTTC